A single sample is the source of the 13 T cell receptor beta chains below, sequenced in a study of T-cell reconstitution after alpha-beta-depleted transplantation in children. During its preparation, the TCRbeta library received unique molecular identifiers. TCRdb itself ran the PCR reads through MiXCR, one entry per CDR3 protein. This sample has over 450,000 distinct CDR3 sequences; more than 9% occur once, and the top ten carry approximately 2%. The specimen comprised PBMCs, sampled before TCRalphabeta/CD19-depleted stem cell transplant. These receptors all come from a child between 2 and 9 years old with inherited bone marrow failure, due to receive a stem cell transplant.

A few counts support this clonotype. The V and J genes are TRBV4-3 and TRBJ2-1; TRBD2 matches 11 bases. The CDR3 runs 18 residues. V lost 0 bases, J lost 6 bases, and 10 bases stayed unmatched. Germline loops: CDR1 LGHNA, CDR2 YSLEER. CDR3 in DNA: TGCGCCAGCAGCCAAGAAAGCCTAGCGGGAGGTCCGGGCAATGAGCAGTTCTTC. Protein sequence: CASSQESLAGGPGNEQFF.

As for this clonotype: One base away lies a much larger clone, so this may be a sequencing read error. This rearrangement joins TRBV6-1 to TRBJ2-7, with no clear D. Germline assignment: CDR1 MNHNS and CDR2 SASEGT. CDR3 length: 15 amino acids. With 7 bases removed from V and 0 bases from J, the gap between germline ends came to 16 bases. Here the CDR3 DNA reads TGTGCCAGCAAGACCAAGGGTTTCAACTCCTACGAGCAGTACTTC. This sequence encodes CASKTKGFNSYEQYF.

This clonotype has ten or more counts. The gene calls are TRBV9 and TRBJ2-1; TRBD2 matches at 15 bases. This CDR3 comprises 23 residues. Germline trimming cut 0 bases from V and 6 bases from J; bases unmatched to any gene: 22. The germline V gene encodes CDR1 SGDLS and CDR2 YYNGEE. This chain's CDR3 is CASSVAGAPPQGLAGGGRNEQFF. The CDR3 DNA reads TGTGCCAGCAGCGTAGCTGGCGCCCCCCCGCAGGGACTAGCGGGAGGCGGGCGCAATGAGCAGTTCTTC. Based on the CDR3 plus reference TRBV9 and TRBJ2-1, the full variable domain is DSGVTQTPKHLITATGQRVTLRCSPRSGDLSVYWYQQSLDQGLQFLIQYYNGEERAKGNILERFSAQQFPDLHSELNLSSLELGDSALYFCASSVAGAPPQGLAGGGRNEQFFGPGTRLTVL.

This clonotype was seen many times. This sequence joins TRBV14 and TRBJ2-7; no firm D call. This CDR3 spans 15 amino acids. V dropped 4 bases and J dropped 4 bases, with 17 bases sitting between them. Looked up from germline, CDR1 is SGHDN and CDR2 is FVKESK. The CDR3 reads CASSRLEGNPYEQYF. CDR3 bases: TGTGCCAGCAGCCGTCTTGAAGGGAACCCATACGAGCAGTACTTC.

This clonotype occurred many times. The DNA of the CDR3 is TGTGCCAGCAGCCAAGCCTGGACTAGGCCATTGTCAGATACGCAGTATTTT. Protein sequence: CASSQAWTRPLSDTQYF. The chain joins TRBV7-9 to TRBJ2-3, with TRBD2 matching 7 bases. The V segment lost 5 bases and the J segment 4 bases; nucleotides outside the gene matches: 15. The length of the CDR3 is 17 residues. Germline V gene lookup returns CDR1 SEHNR and CDR2 FQNEAQ (reference sequence).

This clonotype was seen a few times. V and J are TRBV29-1 and TRBJ2-1, with 10 bases fitting TRBD1. With 8 bases clipped from V and 9 bases from J, the junction kept 4 bases outside the gene matches. The CDR3 contains 11 residues. In germline, CDR1 is SQVTM, CDR2 ANQGSEA. DNA of the CDR3: TGCAGCATGACAGGGGGCGTTGAGCAGTTCTTC. Translated, it gives CSMTGGVEQFF.

This clonotype has a count of ten or more. The rearrangement joins TRBV4-1 to TRBJ2-3, with a possible D match to TRBD2 (6 bases). V lost 1 base and J 1 base, leaving 18 bases between the germline ends. This CDR3 has 18 amino acids. Germline lookup yields CDR1 MGHRA and CDR2 YSYEKL. In DNA form, the CDR3 reads TGCGCCAGCAGCCAAGGCCGTCTTTTCGGAGGGCGCACAGATACGCAGTATTTT. It encodes CASSQGRLFGGRTDTQYF.

Ten or more counts support this clonotype. CDR3 loop: CASTTQLAGGDTQYF. The CDR3 DNA reads as TGTGCCAGCACCACCCAACTAGCGGGAGGAGATACGCAGTATTTT. This rearrangement joins TRBV28 to TRBJ2-3, with TRBD2 matching over 12 bases. The germline V gene encodes CDR1 MDHEN and CDR2 SYDVKM. CDR3 length equals 15 residues. J was trimmed by 5 bases and V by 7 bases; bases with no gene match: 7.

In regard to this clonotype: At one end the junction does not follow the germline gene, possibly because of a read error. The rearrangement links TRBV12-3 or TRBV12-4 to TRBJ2-7; 7 nucleotides match TRBD2. The CDR3 covers 14 residues. This CDR3 reads CASSLGGSSYDQYF. DNA of the CDR3: TGTGCCAGCAGTTTAGGCGGGAGCTCCTACGACCAGTACTTC.

This clonotype was seen repeatedly, ten times or more. V usage is TRBV6-4 and J usage is TRBJ2-1; D unresolved. Looked up from germline, CDR1 is MRHNA and CDR2 is SNTAGT. V lost 4 bases to trimming and J lost 0 bases, with 16 bases between them. The length of the CDR3 is 17 residues. The DNA of the CDR3 is TGTGCCAGCAGTGGACCCTCTCTCCGAAGCTCCTACAATGAGCAGTTCTTC. This gives the protein CASSGPSLRSSYNEQFF.

The J gene is TRBJ2-1, the V gene TRBV7-2; 7 bases map to TRBD2. The J segment lost 9 bases and the V segment lost 5 bases, leaving 4 bases of the junction unmatched. The CDR3 has 12 amino acids. Germline CDR1 SGHTA, CDR2 FQGNSA. The CDR3 sequence: CASSGAGVEQFF. The CDR3, as DNA: TGTGCCAGCAGCGGGGCGGGGGTTGAGCAGTTCTTC.

This clonotype was seen repeatedly, ten times or more. The J gene is TRBJ1-1, the V gene TRBV19, with D unclear. Between the trimmed V and J ends, which lost 6 bases and 4 bases, there was a span of 9 bases. This CDR3 region has 12 residues. Germline V gives CDR1 LNHDA, CDR2 SQIVND (reference sequence). The CDR3 DNA sequence: TGTGCCAGTAGCAGGCGCCCCACTGAAGCTTTCTTT. Amino acid sequence: CASSRRPTEAFF.

This clonotype was detected many times. This rearrangement joins TRBV28 to TRBJ2-2, with TRBD2 matching 12 bases. CDR3 length: 17 residues. V lost 6 bases, J lost 1 base, and 6 bases stayed unmatched. Germline values: CDR1 MDHEN, CDR2 SYDVKM. CDR3 region: CASRPSSGRGNTGELFF. The DNA of the CDR3 is TGTGCCAGCAGGCCGTCTAGCGGGAGGGGGAACACCGGGGAGCTGTTTTTT.